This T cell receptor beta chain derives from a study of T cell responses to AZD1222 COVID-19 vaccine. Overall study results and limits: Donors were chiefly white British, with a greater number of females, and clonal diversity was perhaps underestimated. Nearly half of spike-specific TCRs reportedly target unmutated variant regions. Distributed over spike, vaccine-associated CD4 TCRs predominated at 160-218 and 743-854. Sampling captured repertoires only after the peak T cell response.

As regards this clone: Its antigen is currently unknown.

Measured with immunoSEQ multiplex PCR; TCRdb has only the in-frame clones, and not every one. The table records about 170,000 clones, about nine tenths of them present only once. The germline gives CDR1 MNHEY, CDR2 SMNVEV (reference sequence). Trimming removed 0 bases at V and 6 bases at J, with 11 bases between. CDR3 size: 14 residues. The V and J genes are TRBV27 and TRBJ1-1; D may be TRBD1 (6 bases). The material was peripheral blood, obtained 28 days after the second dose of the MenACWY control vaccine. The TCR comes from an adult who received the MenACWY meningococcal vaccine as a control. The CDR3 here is CASSLSGAVPEAFF. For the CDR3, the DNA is TGTGCCAGCAGTTTATCGGGGGCCGTCCCTGAAGCTTTCTTT.